The 27 T cell receptor beta chains in this list originate from one sample, sequenced in a study of blood T cell repertoires in COVID-19. TCRdb keeps only in-frame clones here, not all; method: immunoSEQ multiplex PCR. The profile covers 76,000 or so clones, with around nine tenths appearing a single time and about 6.1% taken by the ten largest. Sequencing was carried out using peripheral blood. These receptor sequences come from a human donor in a cohort sampled during active COVID-19.

CDR3 nucleotide sequence: TGCGCCAGCAGCTTGGCCTTTACAGGGGCTGGTTCACCCCTCCACTTT. Its protein product is CASSLAFTGAGSPLHF. The chain recombines TRBV5-1 with TRBJ1-6; 7 bases agree with TRBD1. V shed 0 bases, J shed 9 bases, and the junction held 9 bases outside the gene matches. The CDR3 runs 16 residues. The V gene's germline CDR1 is SGHRS and CDR2 YFSETQ.

This clone was picked up one time. The rearrangement uses TRBV5-1 and TRBJ1-2; 11 nucleotides match TRBD1. The CDR3 contains 13 residues. J was trimmed by 5 bases and V by 4 bases; bases with no gene match: 1. Germline CDR1 SGHRS, CDR2 YFSETQ. The CDR3 loop is CASSRDRGYGYTF. The CDR3 coding sequence is TGCGCCAGCAGCCGGGACAGGGGGTATGGCTACACCTTC. The whole variable domain, filled in from reference TRBV5-1 and TRBJ1-2, reads KAGVTQTPRYLIKTRGQQVTLSCSPISGHRSVSWYQQTPGQGLQFLFEYFSETQRNKGNFPGRFSGRQFSNSRSEMNVSTLELGDSALYLCASSRDRGYGYTFGSGTRLTVV.

This chain uses TRBV7-2 with TRBJ1-5; D call uncertain. CDR3 size: 15 residues. Deletions cut 6 bases from V and 5 bases from J, with 17 bases between. Germline CDR1 SGHTA, CDR2 FQGNSA. The CDR3 region is CASSPRISFDQPQHF. The CDR3 nucleotides read TGTGCCAGCAGTCCTAGGATATCCTTCGATCAGCCCCAGCATTTT.

V gene TRBV9 combines with J gene TRBJ2-6; no firm D call. In germline, CDR1 is SGDLS, CDR2 YYNGEE. V was clipped by 6 bases and J by 0 bases, with 10 bases between them. The CDR3 length is 15 residues. The CDR3 DNA sequence: TGTGCCAGCAACAGAAGAGTCTCTGGGGCCAACGTCCTGACTTTC. This translates into CASNRRVSGANVLTF.

The chain employs TRBV4-2 and TRBJ1-2; D gene unclear. This CDR3 has 15 residues. Trimming pared 0 bases from V and 0 bases from J, leaving 8 bases between. Germline V gene lookup returns CDR1 LGHNA and CDR2 YNFKEQ. Written as DNA, the CDR3 is TGTGCCAGCAGCCAAGATACGGGAACTAACTATGGCTACACCTTC. It translates to CASSQDTGTNYGYTF.

The chain joins TRBV4-1 to TRBJ2-3; TRBD2 aligns across 8 bases. CDR3 length: 17 amino acids. Germline lookup yields CDR1 MGHRA and CDR2 YSYEKL. The trim removed 2 bases at V and 5 bases at J, leaving 12 bases unmatched. CDR3 loop: CASSQPRLARAVDTQYF. The CDR3 DNA reads TGCGCCAGCAGCCAACCTCGACTAGCGCGGGCGGTAGATACGCAGTATTTT.

As DNA, the CDR3 is TGTGCCAGCTCTGGGACAACTACAACTAATGAAAAACTGTTTTTT. It encodes CASSGTTTTNEKLFF. V usage is TRBV9 and J usage is TRBJ1-4, with D perhaps TRBD1 (6 bases). Germline CDR1 SGDLS, CDR2 YYNGEE. This CDR3 is built from 15 residues. Trimming took off 7 bases at V and 0 bases at J, with 13 bases between the two ends.

The rearrangement uses TRBV5-5 and TRBJ2-7; 8 bases align to TRBD2. The CDR3 is 18 residues long. The germline CDR1 and CDR2 sequences are SGHKS and YYEKEE (reference sequence). Trimming at V came to 4 bases and at J to 4 bases, leaving 19 bases not matched to a gene. The CDR3 DNA follows: TGTGCCAGCAGCCGAATCTCGATAATAGCGGGGCCGGGTTACGAGCAGTACTTC. This encodes CASSRISIIAGPGYEQYF.

V usage is TRBV19 and J usage is TRBJ2-1; 7 nucleotides agree with TRBD2. The CDR3 is 15 residues long. Trimming cost V 5 bases and J 4 bases; bases outside gene matches: 8. Germline V gene sequence: CDR1 LNHDA, CDR2 SQIVND (reference sequence). The chain's CDR3 is CASSHSWGGYNEQFF. For the CDR3, the DNA is TGTGCCAGTAGTCATTCTTGGGGGGGGTACAATGAGCAGTTCTTC. The complete variable domain, with remaining parts taken from reference TRBV19 and TRBJ2-1, reads DGGITQSPKYLFRKEGQNVTLSCEQNLNHDAMYWYRQDPGQGLRLIYYSQIVNDFQKGDIAEGYSVSREKKESFPLTVTSAQKNPTAFYLCASSHSWGGYNEQFFGPGTRLTVL.

The chain combines TRBV18 with TRBJ2-7, with unresolved D. CDR1 and CDR2 (germline): KGHSH, LQKENI. CDR3 length equals 11 residues. V dropped 3 bases and J dropped 4 bases, with 4 bases sitting between them. CDR3 sequence (DNA): TGTGCCAGCTCACCCGAGTACGAGCAGTACTTC. Translated: CASSPEYEQYF. Drawing the rest from reference TRBV18 and TRBJ2-7, the complete variable domain is NAGVMQNPRHLVRRRGQEARLRCSPMKGHSHVYWYRQLPEEGLKFMVYLQKENIIDESGMPKERFSAEFPKEGPSILRIQQVVRGDSAAYFCASSPEYEQYFGPGTRLTVT.

This clone appeared a single time. The J gene is TRBJ2-3, the V gene TRBV29-1; D is unresolved. Trimming removed 4 bases at V and 5 bases at J, with 7 bases between. The CDR3 has 11 amino acids. Per germline, CDR1 SQVTM and CDR2 ANQGSEA. In DNA form, the CDR3 reads TGCAGCGTTGTAATTTTAGATACGCAGTATTTT. Protein sequence: CSVVILDTQYF.

The chain uses TRBV7-2 and TRBJ2-1; 13 nucleotides agree with TRBD2. CDR1 is SGHTA and CDR2 is FQGNSA in the germline V gene. This CDR3 is 15 amino acids long. With 2 bases clipped from V and 8 bases from J, the junction kept 3 bases outside the gene matches. The CDR3 reads CASSLTSGGAYEQFF. The CDR3 nucleotides read TGTGCCAGCAGCTTAACTAGCGGGGGGGCCTATGAGCAGTTCTTC.

V gene TRBV5-5 combines with J gene TRBJ2-7, with 7 bases identical to TRBD1. V gave up 4 bases and J gave up 4 bases; unmatched junction bases: 5. The CDR3 runs 13 residues. Germline V gene lookup returns CDR1 SGHKS and CDR2 YYEKEE (reference sequence). The CDR3 bases are TGTGCCAGCAGCCCCTCGACAGGGTACGAGCAGTACTTC. This codes for CASSPSTGYEQYF.

CDR3 residues: CAISEGRLSYNEQFF. CDR3 bases: TGTGCCATCAGTGAAGGTAGACTCTCCTACAATGAGCAGTTCTTC. The V call is TRBV10-3, the J call TRBJ2-1; D is undetermined. This CDR3 has 15 residues. With 3 bases removed from V and 0 bases from J, the gap between germline ends came to 9 bases. CDR1 and CDR2 from the germline V gene are ENHRY and SYGVKD.

A note on this clone: One end of the junction fails to match germline, which may point to a read error. J is TRBJ1-2 and V is TRBV12-5; TRBD1 might be the D (5 bases). Germline assignment: CDR1 LGHNT and CDR2 FRNRAP. This CDR3 is built from 16 residues. CDR3 protein: CASGLVDRLPGGGCTF. The CDR3 DNA reads as TGTGCTAGTGGTTTGGTAGATCGACTGCCCGGGGGAGGCTGCACCTTC.

This chain uses TRBV6-2 or TRBV6-3 with TRBJ1-2; D gene unclear. This CDR3 has 13 residues. Germline V gene lookup returns CDR1 MNHEY and CDR2 SVGEGT. The V and J ends lost 0 bases and 7 bases respectively, with 9 bases between them. The CDR3 nucleotides read TGTGCCAGCAGTTACTCCTCTGGAGGTGGCTACACCTTC. As protein: CASSYSSGGGYTF.

Here the CDR3 reads CASSRTSVKTQYF. In nucleotides, the CDR3 is TGTGCCAGCAGTAGGACTAGCGTAAAGACCCAGTACTTC. The chain employs TRBV2 and TRBJ2-5; 9 nucleotides align to TRBD2. The CDR3 contains 13 residues. After removal of 5 bases from V and 6 bases from J, the junction contained 4 bases not matched to a gene. Germline loops: CDR1 SNHLY, CDR2 FYNNEI.

The gene calls are TRBV19 and TRBJ2-5; 7 nucleotides agree with TRBD2. The CDR3 is 15 residues long. V was pared by 6 bases and J by 2 bases, with 9 bases of the junction left unmatched. From germline, CDR1 is LNHDA and CDR2 SQIVND (reference sequence). CDR3 nucleotide sequence: TGTGCCAGTAGGAGGAGCGGGGCCTTACAAGAGACCCAGTACTTC. Its protein is CASRRSGALQETQYF. Full variable domain (outside the CDR3, taken from reference TRBV19 and TRBJ2-5): DGGITQSPKYLFRKEGQNVTLSCEQNLNHDAMYWYRQDPGQGLRLIYYSQIVNDFQKGDIAEGYSVSREKKESFPLTVTSAQKNPTAFYLCASRRSGALQETQYFGPGTRLLVL.

The chain is built from TRBV2 and TRBJ1-2; TRBD1 agrees at 8 bases. The germline V gene encodes CDR1 SNHLY and CDR2 FYNNEI. V lost 8 bases and J lost 4; bases outside the gene matches: 12. The CDR3 consists of 15 residues. The CDR3 DNA reads TGTGCCAGCTTAATATCCGGGACAGGAGTCTATGGCTACACCTTC. As protein: CASLISGTGVYGYTF. The entire variable domain, with the rest obtained from reference TRBV2 and TRBJ1-2, is as follows: EPEVTQTPSHQVTQMGQEVILRCVPISNHLYFYWYRQILGQKVEFLVSFYNNEISEKSEIFDDQFSVERPDGSNFTLKIRSTKLEDSAMYFCASLISGTGVYGYTFGSGTRLTVV.

V is TRBV2 and J is TRBJ1-5; tentative D call: TRBD1 (6 bases). The V gene lost 6 bases and the J gene lost 3 bases, with 12 bases spanning the gap. Germline lookup yields CDR1 SNHLY and CDR2 FYNNEI. The CDR3 is 14 amino acids. CDR3 in DNA: TGTGCCAGCAGCAAGGGACAACTCAATCAGCCCCAGCATTTT. Translation: CASSKGQLNQPQHF.

This rearrangement joins TRBV11-2 to TRBJ2-3; D possibly corresponds to TRBD2 (6 bases). The CDR3 extends over 15 amino acids. V was shortened by 5 bases and J by 0 bases, with 12 bases between the two germline ends. Germline CDR1 is SGHAT and CDR2 is FQNNGV. CDR3 protein: CASSQPAGSTDTQYF. CDR3 in DNA: TGTGCCAGCAGCCAACCGGCGGGAAGCACAGATACGCAGTATTTT. The whole variable domain, filled in from reference TRBV11-2 and TRBJ2-3, reads EAGVAQSPRYKIIEKRQSVAFWCNPISGHATLYWYQQILGQGPKLLIQFQNNGVVDDSQLPKDRFSAERLKGVDSTLKIQPAKLEDSAVYLCASSQPAGSTDTQYFGPGTRLTVL.

The V call is TRBV18, the J call TRBJ2-6; D not certain. The germline V and J ends were trimmed by 0 bases and 1 base, with 4 bases remaining between them. CDR3 length: 15 residues. CDR1 KGHSH and CDR2 LQKENI come from the germline V gene. The CDR3 region is CASSPPLSGANVLTF. The CDR3 DNA reads TGTGCCAGCTCACCACCATTATCTGGGGCCAACGTCCTGACTTTC.

The rearrangement uses TRBV2 and TRBJ2-3; the match to TRBD2 covers 7 bases. This CDR3 is 14 amino acids long. CDR1 is SNHLY and CDR2 is FYNNEI in the germline V gene. V shed 5 bases and J 0 bases; nucleotides not matched to a gene: 2. CDR3 region: CASSSGGSTDTQYF. In DNA form, the CDR3 reads TGTGCCAGCAGTTCCGGGGGGAGCACAGATACGCAGTATTTT.

The chain couples TRBV5-1 to TRBJ2-1, with D uncertain. The CDR3 covers 15 residues. Trimming stripped 3 bases from V and 4 bases from J, with 14 bases between. The germline V gene encodes CDR1 SGHRS and CDR2 YFSETQ. CDR3 sequence reads: CASSSNTGVYNEQFF. Written as DNA, the CDR3 is TGCGCCAGCAGCTCTAACACCGGAGTTTACAATGAGCAGTTCTTC.

This clone showed up just once. This sequence joins TRBV14 and TRBJ2-3; 12 nucleotides agree with TRBD2. CDR1 is SGHDN and CDR2 is FVKESK in the germline V gene. V shed 1 base, J shed 2 bases, and the junction held 10 bases outside the gene matches. CDR3 length: 19 residues. CDR3 residues: CASSQGLAGAYPSTDTQYF. The CDR3 DNA reads TGTGCCAGCAGCCAAGGACTAGCGGGGGCCTACCCCTCCACAGATACGCAGTATTTT.

This rearrangement joins TRBV4-1 to TRBJ1-3, with a possible D match to TRBD1 (6 bases). V was clipped by 0 bases and J by 8 bases, with 14 bases between them. The CDR3 is 15 residues long. CDR1 is MGHRA and CDR2 is YSYEKL in the germline V gene. The chain's CDR3 is CASSQDPRGLDTIYF. In DNA form, the CDR3 reads TGCGCCAGCAGCCAAGACCCCAGGGGTTTGGACACCATATATTTT.

The chain has TRBV29-1 and TRBJ2-3, with 12 bases matching TRBD2. Germline V CDR1 and CDR2: SQVTM, ANQGSEA. V lost 3 bases, J lost 5 bases, and 9 bases stayed unmatched. The CDR3 is 16 residues long. CDR3: CSVEGTSGGRGDTQYF. The CDR3 nucleotides are TGCAGCGTTGAGGGCACTAGCGGGGGGCGCGGAGATACGCAGTATTTT.